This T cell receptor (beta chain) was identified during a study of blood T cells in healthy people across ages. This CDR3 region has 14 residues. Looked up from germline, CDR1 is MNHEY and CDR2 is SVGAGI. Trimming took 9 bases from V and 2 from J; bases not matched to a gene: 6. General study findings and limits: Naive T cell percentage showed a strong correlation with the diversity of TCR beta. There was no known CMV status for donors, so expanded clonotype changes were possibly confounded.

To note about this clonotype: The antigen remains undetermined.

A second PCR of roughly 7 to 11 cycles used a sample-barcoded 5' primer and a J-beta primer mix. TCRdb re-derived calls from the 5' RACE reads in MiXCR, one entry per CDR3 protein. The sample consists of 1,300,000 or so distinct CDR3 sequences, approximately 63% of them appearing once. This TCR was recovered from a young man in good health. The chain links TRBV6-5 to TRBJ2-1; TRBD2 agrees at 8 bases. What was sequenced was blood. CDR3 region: CASSAGETYNEQFF. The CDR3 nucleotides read TGTGCCAGTTCAGCGGGAGAGACCTACAATGAGCAGTTCTTC.